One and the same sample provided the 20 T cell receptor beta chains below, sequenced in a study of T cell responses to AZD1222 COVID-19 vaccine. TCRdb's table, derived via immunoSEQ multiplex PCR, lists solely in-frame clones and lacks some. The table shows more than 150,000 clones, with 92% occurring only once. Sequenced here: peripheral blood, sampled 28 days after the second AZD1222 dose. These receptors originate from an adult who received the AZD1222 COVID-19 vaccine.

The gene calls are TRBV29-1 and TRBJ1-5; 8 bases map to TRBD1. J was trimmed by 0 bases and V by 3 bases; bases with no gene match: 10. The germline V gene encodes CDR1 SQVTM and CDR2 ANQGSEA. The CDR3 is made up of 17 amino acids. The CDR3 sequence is CSVDLGEQGDSNQPQHF. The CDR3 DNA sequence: TGCAGCGTTGATTTAGGCGAACAGGGGGATAGCAATCAGCCCCAGCATTTT.

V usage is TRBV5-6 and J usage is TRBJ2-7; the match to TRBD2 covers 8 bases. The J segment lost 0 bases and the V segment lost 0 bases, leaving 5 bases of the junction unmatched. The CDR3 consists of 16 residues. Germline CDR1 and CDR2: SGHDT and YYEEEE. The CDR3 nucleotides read TGTGCCAGCAGCTTGGCCTTACTAGCGGTCTCCTACGAGCAGTACTTC. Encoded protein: CASSLALLAVSYEQYF.

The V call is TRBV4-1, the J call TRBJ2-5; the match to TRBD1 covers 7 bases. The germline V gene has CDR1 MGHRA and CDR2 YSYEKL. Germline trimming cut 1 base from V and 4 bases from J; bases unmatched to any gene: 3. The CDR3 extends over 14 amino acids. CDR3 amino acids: CASSQGTGVETQYF. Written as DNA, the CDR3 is TGCGCCAGCAGCCAAGGTACAGGGGTAGAGACCCAGTACTTC.

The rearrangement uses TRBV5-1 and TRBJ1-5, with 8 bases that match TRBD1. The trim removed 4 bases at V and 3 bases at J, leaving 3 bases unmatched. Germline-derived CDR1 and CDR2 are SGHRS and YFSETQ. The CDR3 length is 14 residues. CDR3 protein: CASSPTGDNQPQHF. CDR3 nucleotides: TGCGCCAGCAGCCCGACAGGGGACAATCAGCCCCAGCATTTT.

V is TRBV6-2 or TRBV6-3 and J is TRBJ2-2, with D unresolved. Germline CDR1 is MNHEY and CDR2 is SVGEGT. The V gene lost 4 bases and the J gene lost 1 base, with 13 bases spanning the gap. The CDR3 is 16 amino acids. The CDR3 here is CASSSFRALNTGELFF. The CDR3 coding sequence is TGTGCCAGCAGTTCCTTCCGGGCATTGAACACCGGGGAGCTGTTTTTT.

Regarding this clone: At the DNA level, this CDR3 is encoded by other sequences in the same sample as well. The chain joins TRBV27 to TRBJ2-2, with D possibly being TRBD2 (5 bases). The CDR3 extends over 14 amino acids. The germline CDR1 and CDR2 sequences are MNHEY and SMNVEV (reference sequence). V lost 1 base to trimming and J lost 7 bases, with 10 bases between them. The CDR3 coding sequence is TGTGCCAGCAGTTTATTTGGAGAGGGCGGGGAGCTGTTTTTT. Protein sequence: CASSLFGEGGELFF.

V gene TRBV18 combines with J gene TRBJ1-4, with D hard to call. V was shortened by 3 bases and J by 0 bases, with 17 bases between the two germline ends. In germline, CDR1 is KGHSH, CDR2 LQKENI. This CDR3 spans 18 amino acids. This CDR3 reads CASSPNFRQTATNEKLFF. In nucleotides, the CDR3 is TGTGCCAGCTCACCTAATTTTCGGCAGACTGCAACTAATGAAAAACTGTTTTTT.

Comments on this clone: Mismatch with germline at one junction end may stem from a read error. The CDR3 nucleotides read TGTGCCAGCGGTGAGGAGCGATATTCACCCCTCCACTTT. It encodes CASGEERYSPLHF. This rearrangement joins TRBV2 to TRBJ1-6; D unresolved. Germline V CDR1 and CDR2: SNHLY, FYNNEI. This CDR3 is built from 13 residues.

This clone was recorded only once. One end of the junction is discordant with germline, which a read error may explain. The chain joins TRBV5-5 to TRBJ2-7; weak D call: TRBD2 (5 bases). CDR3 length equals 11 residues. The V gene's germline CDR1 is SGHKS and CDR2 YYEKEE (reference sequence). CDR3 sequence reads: CASSLGGPRSF. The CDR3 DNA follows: TGTGCCAGCAGCTTGGGCGGGCCCCGGAGCTTC. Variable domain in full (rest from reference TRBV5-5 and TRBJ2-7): DAGVTQSPTHLIKTRGQQVTLRCSPISGHKSVSWYQQVLGQGPQFIFQYYEKEERGRGNFPDRFSARQFPNYSSELNVNALLLGDSALYLCASSLGGPRSFGPGTRLTVT.

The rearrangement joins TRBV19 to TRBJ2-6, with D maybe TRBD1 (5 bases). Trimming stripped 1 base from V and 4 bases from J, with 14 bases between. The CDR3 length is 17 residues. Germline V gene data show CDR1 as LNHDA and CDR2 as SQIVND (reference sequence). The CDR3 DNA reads TGTGCCAGTAGTATAGGGTCCAGGGTGACCGGGGCCAACGTCCTGACTTTC. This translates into CASSIGSRVTGANVLTF.

The CDR3 DNA reads as TGTGCCAGCAGCAAAAGGACGGCAGGGTTGAACACTGAAGCTTTCTTT. This translates into CASSKRTAGLNTEAFF. The rearrangement joins TRBV21-1 to TRBJ1-1; the table names TRBD1, a call not compared with the DNA. TRBV21-1 is flagged as a pseudogene. The CDR3 totals 16 residues.

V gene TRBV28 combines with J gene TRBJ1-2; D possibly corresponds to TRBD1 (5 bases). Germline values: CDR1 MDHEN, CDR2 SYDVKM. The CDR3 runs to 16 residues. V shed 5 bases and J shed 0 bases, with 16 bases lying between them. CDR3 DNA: TGTGCCAGCAGTGTCCCTCACGGGACCCCTAACTATGGCTACACCTTC. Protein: CASSVPHGTPNYGYTF.

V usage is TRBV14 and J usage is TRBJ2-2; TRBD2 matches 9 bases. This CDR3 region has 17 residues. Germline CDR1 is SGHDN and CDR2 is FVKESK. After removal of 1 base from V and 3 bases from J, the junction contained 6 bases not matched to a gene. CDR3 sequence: CASSQVWGLAHTGELFF. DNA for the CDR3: TGTGCCAGCAGCCAAGTTTGGGGACTAGCTCACACCGGGGAGCTGTTTTTT.

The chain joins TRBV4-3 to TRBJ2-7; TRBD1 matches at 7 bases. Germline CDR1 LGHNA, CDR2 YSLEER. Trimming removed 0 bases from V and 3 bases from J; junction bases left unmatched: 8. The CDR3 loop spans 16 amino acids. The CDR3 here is CASSQDSGTVSYEQYF. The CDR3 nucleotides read TGCGCCAGCAGCCAAGATTCAGGGACAGTTAGCTACGAGCAGTACTTC.

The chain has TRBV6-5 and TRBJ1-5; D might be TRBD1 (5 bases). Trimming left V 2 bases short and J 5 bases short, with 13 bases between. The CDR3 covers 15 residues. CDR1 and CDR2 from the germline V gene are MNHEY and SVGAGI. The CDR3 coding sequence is TGTGCCAGCAGTTACCGTGCCGGGACCCATCAGCCCCAGCATTTT. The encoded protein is CASSYRAGTHQPQHF.

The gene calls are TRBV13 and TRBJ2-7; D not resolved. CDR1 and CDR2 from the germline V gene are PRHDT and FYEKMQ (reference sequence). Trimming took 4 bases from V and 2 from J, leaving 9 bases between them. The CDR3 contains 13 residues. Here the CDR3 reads CASSSYSTYEQYF. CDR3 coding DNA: TGTGCCAGCAGCTCTTATAGTACCTACGAGCAGTACTTC.

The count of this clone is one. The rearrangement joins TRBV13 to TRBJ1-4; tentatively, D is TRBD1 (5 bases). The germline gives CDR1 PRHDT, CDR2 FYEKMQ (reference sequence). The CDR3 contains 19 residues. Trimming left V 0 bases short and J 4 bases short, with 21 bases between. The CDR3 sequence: CASSLGMVQPLQGNEKLFF. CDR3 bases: TGTGCCAGCAGCTTAGGAATGGTACAGCCCCTGCAGGGTAATGAAAAACTGTTTTTT.

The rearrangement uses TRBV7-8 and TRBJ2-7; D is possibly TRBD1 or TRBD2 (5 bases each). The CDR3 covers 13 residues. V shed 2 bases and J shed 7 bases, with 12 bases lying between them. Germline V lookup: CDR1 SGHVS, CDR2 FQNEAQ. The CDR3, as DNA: TGTGCCAGCAGCTTACAGGGCCGGGGAGAGCAGTACTTC. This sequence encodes CASSLQGRGEQYF.

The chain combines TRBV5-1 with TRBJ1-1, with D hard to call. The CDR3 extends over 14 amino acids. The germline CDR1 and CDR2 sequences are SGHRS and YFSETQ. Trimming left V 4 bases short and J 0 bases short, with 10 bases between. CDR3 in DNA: TGCGCCAGCAGCGAATACCGCATGAACACTGAAGCTTTCTTT. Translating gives CASSEYRMNTEAFF. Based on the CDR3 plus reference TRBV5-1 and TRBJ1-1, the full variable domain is KAGVTQTPRYLIKTRGQQVTLSCSPISGHRSVSWYQQTPGQGLQFLFEYFSETQRNKGNFPGRFSGRQFSNSRSEMNVSTLELGDSALYLCASSEYRMNTEAFFGQGTRLTVV.

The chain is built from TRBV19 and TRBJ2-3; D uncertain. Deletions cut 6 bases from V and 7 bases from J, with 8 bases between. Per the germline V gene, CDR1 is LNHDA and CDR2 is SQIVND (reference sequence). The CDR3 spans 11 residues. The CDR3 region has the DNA TGTGCCAGTAGCAGAGACCATACGCAGTATTTT. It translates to CASSRDHTQYF.